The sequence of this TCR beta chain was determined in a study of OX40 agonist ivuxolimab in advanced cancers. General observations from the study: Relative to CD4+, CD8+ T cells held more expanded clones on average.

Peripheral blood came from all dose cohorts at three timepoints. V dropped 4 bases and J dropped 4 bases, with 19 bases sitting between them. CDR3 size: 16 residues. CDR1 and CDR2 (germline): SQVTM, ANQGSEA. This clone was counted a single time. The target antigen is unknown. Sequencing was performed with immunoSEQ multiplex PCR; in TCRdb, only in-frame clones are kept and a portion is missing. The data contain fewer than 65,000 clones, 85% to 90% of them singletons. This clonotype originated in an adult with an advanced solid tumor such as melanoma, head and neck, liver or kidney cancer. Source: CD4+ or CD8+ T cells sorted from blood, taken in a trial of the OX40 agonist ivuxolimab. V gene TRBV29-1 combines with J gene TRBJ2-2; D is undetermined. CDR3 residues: CSVVAVGQHSTGELFF. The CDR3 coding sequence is TGCAGCGTTGTCGCGGTAGGGCAGCATAGCACCGGGGAGCTGTTTTTT.